The 10 T cell receptor beta chains presented below share a single source sample, sequenced in a study of CD8 T cells in ankylosing spondylitis. TCRdb redid the calling of the 5' RACE reads with MiXCR, one entry per CDR3 protein. Here the sample spans approximately 240,000 distinct CDR3 sequences, 20% to 30% being singletons. Sequenced: blood, either unsorted or a sorted T cell fraction (not recorded which). Source of these receptors: a male donor with ankylosing spondylitis or in good health (not recorded which).

The rearrangement joins TRBV18 to TRBJ2-3, with 7 bases that match TRBD2. CDR3 length equals 14 residues. Germline assignment: CDR1 KGHSH and CDR2 LQKENI. J gave up 6 bases and V 3 bases, and 6 bases lay outside the gene matches. CDR3 sequence reads: CASSPQGLGDTQYF. In DNA form, the CDR3 reads TGTGCCAGCTCACCGCAAGGACTAGGGGATACGCAGTATTTT.

This sequence joins TRBV20-1 and TRBJ2-7; the D call may be TRBD1 or TRBD2 (5 bases each). The CDR3 extends over 14 amino acids. Germline values: CDR1 DFQATT, CDR2 SNEGSKA (reference sequence). The V and J ends lost 3 bases and 0 bases respectively, with 12 bases between them. The CDR3 reads CSASGDGLSYEQYF. The CDR3 DNA follows: TGCAGTGCTAGTGGGGACGGACTCTCCTACGAGCAGTACTTC.

The chain employs TRBV29-1 and TRBJ2-6, with D tentatively TRBD2 (5 bases). This CDR3 comprises 14 residues. Trimming removed 2 bases at V and 3 bases at J, with 8 bases between. Per germline, CDR1 SQVTM and CDR2 ANQGSEA. The CDR3 region is CSVESRVGANVLTF. The CDR3 bases are TGCAGCGTTGAATCGAGGGTTGGGGCCAACGTCCTGACTTTC.

This clonotype came up a few times. The V and J genes are TRBV12-3 or TRBV12-4 and TRBJ2-1; 10 bases match TRBD1. This CDR3 is built from 13 residues. The V gene end was trimmed by 2 bases and the J gene end by 14 bases; junction bases not matched to a gene: 6. The CDR3 reads CASSLRGQGEEFF. DNA for the CDR3: TGTGCCAGCAGTTTACGCGGACAGGGGGAGGAGTTCTTC.

This clonotype was seen repeatedly, ten times or more. The rearrangement uses TRBV4-2 and TRBJ2-1; a possible D gene is TRBD2 (7 bases). The V gene lost 7 bases and the J gene lost 3 bases, with 13 bases spanning the gap. CDR1 and CDR2 from the germline V gene are LGHNA and YNFKEQ. This CDR3 comprises 14 residues. The CDR3 is CASTRGGVYNEQFF. The CDR3 DNA sequence: TGTGCCAGCACAAGAGGGGGGGTCTACAATGAGCAGTTCTTC.

This chain joins TRBV10-3 and TRBJ2-2; TRBD1 matches at 9 bases. This CDR3 has 17 residues. V lost 0 bases to trimming and J lost 5 bases; unmatched junction nucleotides: 7. In germline, CDR1 is ENHRY, CDR2 SYGVKD. The CDR3 DNA reads TGTGCCATCAGTGAGTCAGGCGGGACAGGGAGGACCGGGGAGCTGTTTTTT. As protein: CAISESGGTGRTGELFF.

V is TRBV12-3 or TRBV12-4 and J is TRBJ2-5; the D gene could be TRBD1 or TRBD2 (5 bases each). There are 17 residues in the CDR3. With 5 bases removed from V and 5 bases from J, the gap between germline ends came to 24 bases. The CDR3 region has the DNA TGTGCCAGCAGTCAACGGGACGGTGGGAAACTTGGGGAGACCCAGTACTTC. It yields the protein CASSQRDGGKLGETQYF.

This clonotype was found many times. The chain combines TRBV27 with TRBJ2-3; D is perhaps TRBD1 or TRBD2 (6 bases each). V was clipped by 8 bases and J by 0 bases, with 12 bases between them. This CDR3 has 14 residues. The germline V gene encodes CDR1 MNHEY and CDR2 SMNVEV (reference sequence). The CDR3 here is CASCTGASTDTQYF. The CDR3 nucleotides are TGTGCCAGCTGCACGGGGGCTAGCACAGATACGCAGTATTTT.

This clonotype appeared a few times. In nucleotides, the CDR3 is TGCAGTGCTTTGTACAGGGATTTCCAAGAGACCCAGTACTTC. Its protein product is CSALYRDFQETQYF. V usage is TRBV20-1 and J usage is TRBJ2-5; D is perhaps TRBD1 (6 bases). The CDR3 contains 14 residues. The germline V gene has CDR1 DFQATT and CDR2 SNEGSKA (reference sequence). Trimming stripped 5 bases from V and 1 base from J, with 14 bases between.

The V call is TRBV12-3 or TRBV12-4, the J call TRBJ2-5; the match to TRBD1 covers 7 bases. With V trimmed by 3 bases and J by 2 bases, 12 bases remained unmatched. This CDR3 is built from 17 residues. CDR3 loop: CASSLPADRRTQETQYF. The CDR3, as DNA: TGTGCCAGCAGTTTGCCCGCGGACAGGAGAACACAAGAGACCCAGTACTTC.